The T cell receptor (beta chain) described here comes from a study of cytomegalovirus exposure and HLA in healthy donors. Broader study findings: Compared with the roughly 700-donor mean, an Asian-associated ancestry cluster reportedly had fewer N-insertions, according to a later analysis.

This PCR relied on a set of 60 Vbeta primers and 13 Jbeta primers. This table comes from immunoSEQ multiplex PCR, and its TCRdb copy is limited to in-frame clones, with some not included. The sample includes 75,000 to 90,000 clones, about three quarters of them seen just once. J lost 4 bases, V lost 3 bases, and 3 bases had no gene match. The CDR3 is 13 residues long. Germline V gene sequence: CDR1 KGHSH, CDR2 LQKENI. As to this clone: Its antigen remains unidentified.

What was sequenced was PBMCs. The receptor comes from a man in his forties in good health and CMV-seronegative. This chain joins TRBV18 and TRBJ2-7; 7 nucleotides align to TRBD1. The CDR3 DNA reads TGTGCCAGCTCACCGGGACAGAAGTACGAGCAGTACTTC. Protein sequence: CASSPGQKYEQYF.